This T cell receptor beta chain is from a study of T-cell reconstitution after alpha-beta-depleted transplantation in children. V gave up 4 bases and J gave up 7 bases, with 11 bases separating them. CDR3 length equals 13 residues. The germline CDR1 and CDR2 sequences are MNHEY and SMNVEV (reference sequence). Study-wide points: After one year, T-cell counts and TCRbeta diversity mostly came from new T cells. Expanded clones from the graft, numbering several hundred, reportedly supplied alpha-beta T cells about two months after transplant.

As concerns this clonotype: What it binds is unknown.

For TCRbeta, the library was prepared with unique molecular identifiers. TCRdb reanalysed the PCR reads using MiXCR and keeps one entry per CDR3 protein. The repertoire holds roughly 400,000 distinct CDR3 sequences, with approximately 41% as singletons. The clonotype originates from a girl aged 2-15 years with aplastic anemia, due to receive a stem cell transplant. This rearrangement joins TRBV27 to TRBJ1-5; D unclear. The sequencing used PBMCs, collected before TCRalphabeta/CD19-depleted stem cell transplant. This CDR3 reads CASSYGNKQPQHF. For the CDR3, the DNA is TGTGCCAGCAGTTATGGAAACAAGCAGCCCCAGCATTTT.